This T cell receptor (beta chain) comes out of a study of blood T cell repertoires in COVID-19. Measured with immunoSEQ multiplex PCR; TCRdb has only the in-frame clones, and not every one. The sample lists a few hundred thousand clones, around nine tenths occurring once. The clonotype comes from a middle-aged man who had recovered from COVID-19. Sample: peripheral blood.

The CDR3 coding sequence is TGCAGCGTTGAAGGCCCGCAGGGCACAGATACGCAGTATTTT. Residues: CSVEGPQGTDTQYF. The gene calls are TRBV29-1 and TRBJ2-3, with D unclear. This CDR3 comprises 14 residues. Germline V gene lookup returns CDR1 SQVTM and CDR2 ANQGSEA. Trimming removed 1 base from V and 1 base from J, with 9 bases in between.